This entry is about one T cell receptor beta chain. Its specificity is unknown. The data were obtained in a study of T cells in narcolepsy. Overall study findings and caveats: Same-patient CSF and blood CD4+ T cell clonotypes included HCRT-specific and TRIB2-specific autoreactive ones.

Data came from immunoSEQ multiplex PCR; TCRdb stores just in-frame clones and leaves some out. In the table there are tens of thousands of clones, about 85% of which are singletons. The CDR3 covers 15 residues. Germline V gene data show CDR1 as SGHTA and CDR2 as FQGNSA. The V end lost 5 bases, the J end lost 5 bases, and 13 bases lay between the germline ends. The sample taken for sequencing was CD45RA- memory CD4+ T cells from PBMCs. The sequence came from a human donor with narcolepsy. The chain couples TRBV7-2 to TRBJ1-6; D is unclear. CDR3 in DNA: TGTGCCAGCAGCCCATACAGAGGAAATAATTCACCCCTCCACTTT. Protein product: CASSPYRGNNSPLHF.